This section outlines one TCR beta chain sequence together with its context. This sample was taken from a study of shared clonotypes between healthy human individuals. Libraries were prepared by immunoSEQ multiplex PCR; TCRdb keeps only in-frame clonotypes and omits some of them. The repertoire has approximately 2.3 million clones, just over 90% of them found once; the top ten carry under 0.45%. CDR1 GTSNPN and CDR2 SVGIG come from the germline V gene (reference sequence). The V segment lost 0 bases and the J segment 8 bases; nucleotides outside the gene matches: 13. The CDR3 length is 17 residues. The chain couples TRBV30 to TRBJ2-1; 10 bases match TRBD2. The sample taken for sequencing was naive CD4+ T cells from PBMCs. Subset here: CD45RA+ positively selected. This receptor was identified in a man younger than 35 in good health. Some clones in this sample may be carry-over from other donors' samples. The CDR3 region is CAWSVSRLASGRHEQFF. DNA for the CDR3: TGTGCCTGGAGTGTATCTCGGCTGGCTAGCGGGAGACATGAGCAGTTCTTC.